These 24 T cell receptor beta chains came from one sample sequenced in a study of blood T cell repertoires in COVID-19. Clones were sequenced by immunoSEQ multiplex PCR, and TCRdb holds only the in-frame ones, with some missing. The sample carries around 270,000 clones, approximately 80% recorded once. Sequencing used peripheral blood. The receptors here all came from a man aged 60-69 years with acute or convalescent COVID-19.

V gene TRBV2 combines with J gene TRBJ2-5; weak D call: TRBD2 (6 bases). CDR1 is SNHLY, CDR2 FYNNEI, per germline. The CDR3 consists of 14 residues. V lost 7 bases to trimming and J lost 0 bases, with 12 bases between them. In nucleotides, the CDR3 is TGTGCCAGCACGGGGGTCACGAACCAAGAGACCCAGTACTTC. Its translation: CASTGVTNQETQYF.

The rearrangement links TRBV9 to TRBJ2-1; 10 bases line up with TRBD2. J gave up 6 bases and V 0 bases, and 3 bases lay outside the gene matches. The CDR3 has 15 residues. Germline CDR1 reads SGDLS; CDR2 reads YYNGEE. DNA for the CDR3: TGTGCCAGCAGCGTAGAAAGCGGGGGGGCCAATGAGCAGTTCTTC. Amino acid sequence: CASSVESGGANEQFF.

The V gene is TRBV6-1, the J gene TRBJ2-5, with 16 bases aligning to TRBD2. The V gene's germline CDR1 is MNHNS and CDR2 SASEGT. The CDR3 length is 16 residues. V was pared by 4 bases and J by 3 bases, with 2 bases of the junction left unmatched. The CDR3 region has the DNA TGTGCCAGCAGTGCGGGACTAGCGGGAGGGAAAGAGACCCAGTACTTC. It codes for CASSAGLAGGKETQYF.

CDR3 sequence: CASSLIAGAFSDTQYF. The CDR3 DNA follows: TGTGCCAGCAGTTTAATTGCGGGGGCATTCTCAGATACGCAGTATTTT. The chain joins TRBV27 to TRBJ2-3, with D perhaps TRBD2 (7 bases). Per germline, CDR1 MNHEY and CDR2 SMNVEV (reference sequence). The CDR3 runs 16 residues. The V end was cut by 2 bases, the J end by 4 bases, with 16 bases between.

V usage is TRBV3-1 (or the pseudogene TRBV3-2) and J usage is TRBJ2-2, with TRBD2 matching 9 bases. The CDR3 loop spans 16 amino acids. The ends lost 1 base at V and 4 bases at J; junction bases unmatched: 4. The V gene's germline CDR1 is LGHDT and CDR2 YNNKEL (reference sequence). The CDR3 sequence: CASSQVPSGVTGELFF. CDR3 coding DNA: TGTGCCAGCAGCCAAGTTCCTAGCGGGGTCACCGGGGAGCTGTTTTTT.

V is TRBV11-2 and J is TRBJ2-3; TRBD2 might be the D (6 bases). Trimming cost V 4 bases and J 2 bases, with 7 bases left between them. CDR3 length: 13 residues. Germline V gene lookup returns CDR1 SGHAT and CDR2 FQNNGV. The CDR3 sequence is CASSSGVTDTQYF. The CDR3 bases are TGTGCCAGCAGCTCGGGGGTCACAGATACGCAGTATTTT.

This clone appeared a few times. CDR3 nucleotide sequence: TGTGCCAGCAGTCCACGCTTCACTAGCGGGAAATGGGATGAGCAGTTCTTC. Translated: CASSPRFTSGKWDEQFF. This sequence joins TRBV6-6 and TRBJ2-1, with 10 bases fitting TRBD2. The V gene end was trimmed by 5 bases and the J gene end by 8 bases; junction bases not matched to a gene: 15. This CDR3 is built from 17 residues. Germline loops: CDR1 MNHNY, CDR2 SVGAGI (reference sequence).

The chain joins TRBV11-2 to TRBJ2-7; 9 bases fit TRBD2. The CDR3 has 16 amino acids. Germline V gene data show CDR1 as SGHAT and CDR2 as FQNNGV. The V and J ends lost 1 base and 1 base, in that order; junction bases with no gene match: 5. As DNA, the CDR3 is TGTGCCAGCAGCTTAGTACTAGCGGGTTATTCCTACGAGCAGTACTTC. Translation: CASSLVLAGYSYEQYF.

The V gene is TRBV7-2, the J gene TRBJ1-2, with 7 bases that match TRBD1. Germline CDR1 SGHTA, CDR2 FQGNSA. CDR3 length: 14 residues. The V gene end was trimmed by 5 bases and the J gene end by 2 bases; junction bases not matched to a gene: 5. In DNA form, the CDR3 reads TGTGCCAGCAGCCTACTACAGGGGAACTATGGCTACACCTTC. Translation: CASSLLQGNYGYTF.

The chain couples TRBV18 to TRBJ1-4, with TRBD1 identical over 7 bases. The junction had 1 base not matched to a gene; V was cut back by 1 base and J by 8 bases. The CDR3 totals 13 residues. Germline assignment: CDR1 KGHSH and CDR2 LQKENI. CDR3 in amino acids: CASSPQDREKLFF. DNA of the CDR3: TGTGCCAGCTCACCACAGGACAGGGAAAAACTGTTTTTT.

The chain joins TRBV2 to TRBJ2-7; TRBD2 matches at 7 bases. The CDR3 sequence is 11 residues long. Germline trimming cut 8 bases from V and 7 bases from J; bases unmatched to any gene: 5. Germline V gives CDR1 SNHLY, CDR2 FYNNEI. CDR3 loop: CASLWTREQYF. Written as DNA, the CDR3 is TGTGCCAGCCTCTGGACTAGAGAGCAGTACTTC.

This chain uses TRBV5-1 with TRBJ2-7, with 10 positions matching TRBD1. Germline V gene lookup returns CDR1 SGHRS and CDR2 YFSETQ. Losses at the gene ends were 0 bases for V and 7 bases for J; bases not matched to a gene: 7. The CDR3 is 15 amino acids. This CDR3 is CASSLGQGASLEQYF. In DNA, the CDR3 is TGCGCCAGCAGCTTGGGACAGGGGGCGAGTCTTGAGCAGTACTTC.

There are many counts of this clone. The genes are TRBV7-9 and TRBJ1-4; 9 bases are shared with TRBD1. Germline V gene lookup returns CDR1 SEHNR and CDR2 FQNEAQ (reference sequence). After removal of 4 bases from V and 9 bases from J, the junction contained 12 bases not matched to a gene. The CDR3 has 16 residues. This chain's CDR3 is CASSSQPGQGGKKLFF. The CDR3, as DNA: TGTGCCAGCAGCTCCCAACCGGGACAGGGTGGGAAAAAACTGTTTTTT.

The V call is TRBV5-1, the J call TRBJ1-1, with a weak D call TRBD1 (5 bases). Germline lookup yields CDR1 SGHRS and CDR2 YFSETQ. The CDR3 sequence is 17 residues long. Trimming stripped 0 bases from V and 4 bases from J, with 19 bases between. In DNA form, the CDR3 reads TGCGCCAGCAGCTTGGGGGTGATGTTCAGTAGGGGCACTGAAGCTTTCTTT. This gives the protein CASSLGVMFSRGTEAFF.

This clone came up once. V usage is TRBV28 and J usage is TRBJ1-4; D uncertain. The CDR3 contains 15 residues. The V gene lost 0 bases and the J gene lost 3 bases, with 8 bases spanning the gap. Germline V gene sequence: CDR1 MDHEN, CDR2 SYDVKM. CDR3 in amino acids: CASSLWTPSNEKLFF. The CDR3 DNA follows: TGTGCCAGCAGTTTATGGACACCGTCTAATGAAAAACTGTTTTTT.

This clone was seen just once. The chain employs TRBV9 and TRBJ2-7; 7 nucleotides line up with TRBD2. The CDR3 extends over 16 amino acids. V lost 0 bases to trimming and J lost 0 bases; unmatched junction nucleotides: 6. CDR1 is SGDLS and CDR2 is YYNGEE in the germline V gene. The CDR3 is CASSVGALADSYEQYF. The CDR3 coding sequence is TGTGCCAGCAGCGTAGGAGCCCTAGCGGACTCCTACGAGCAGTACTTC.

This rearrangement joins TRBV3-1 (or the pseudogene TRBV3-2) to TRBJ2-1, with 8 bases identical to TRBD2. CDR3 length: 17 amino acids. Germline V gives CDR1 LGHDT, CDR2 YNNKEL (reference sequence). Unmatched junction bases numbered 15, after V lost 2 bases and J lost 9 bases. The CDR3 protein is CASSQTTSGTRRGEQFF. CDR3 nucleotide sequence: TGTGCCAGCAGCCAAACCACCTCCGGGACTAGGCGGGGTGAGCAGTTCTTC.

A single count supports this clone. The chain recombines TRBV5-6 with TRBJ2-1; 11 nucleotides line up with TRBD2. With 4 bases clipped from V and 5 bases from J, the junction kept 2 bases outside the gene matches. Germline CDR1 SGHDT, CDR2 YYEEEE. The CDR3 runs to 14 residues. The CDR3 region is CASSLAGGHNEQFF. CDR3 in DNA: TGTGCCAGCAGCCTAGCGGGGGGACACAATGAGCAGTTCTTC. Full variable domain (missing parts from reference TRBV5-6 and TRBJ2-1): DAGVTQSPTHLIKTRGQQVTLRCSPKSGHDTVSWYQQALGQGPQFIFQYYEEEERQRGNFPDRFSGHQFPNYSSELNVNALLLGDSALYLCASSLAGGHNEQFFGPGTRLTVL.

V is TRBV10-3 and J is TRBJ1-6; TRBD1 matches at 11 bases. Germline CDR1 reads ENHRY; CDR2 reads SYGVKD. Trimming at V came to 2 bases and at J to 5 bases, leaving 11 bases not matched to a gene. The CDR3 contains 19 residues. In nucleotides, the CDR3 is TGTGCCATCAGTGAGGGGATACGGACAGGGGGCAGGAATAATTCACCCCTCCACTTT. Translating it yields CAISEGIRTGGRNNSPLHF.

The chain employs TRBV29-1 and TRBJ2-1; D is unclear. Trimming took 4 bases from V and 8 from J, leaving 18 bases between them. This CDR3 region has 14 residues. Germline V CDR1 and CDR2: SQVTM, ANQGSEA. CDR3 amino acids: CSVGGGLRIYEQFF. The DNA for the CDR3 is TGCAGCGTTGGAGGTGGATTGAGGATTTATGAGCAGTTCTTC.

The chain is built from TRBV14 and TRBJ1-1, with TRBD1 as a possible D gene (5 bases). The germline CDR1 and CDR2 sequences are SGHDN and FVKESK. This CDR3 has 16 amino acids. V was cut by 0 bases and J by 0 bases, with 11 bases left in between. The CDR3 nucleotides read TGTGCCAGCAGCCAAGATAGGGCAGGGATGAACACTGAAGCTTTCTTT. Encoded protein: CASSQDRAGMNTEAFF.

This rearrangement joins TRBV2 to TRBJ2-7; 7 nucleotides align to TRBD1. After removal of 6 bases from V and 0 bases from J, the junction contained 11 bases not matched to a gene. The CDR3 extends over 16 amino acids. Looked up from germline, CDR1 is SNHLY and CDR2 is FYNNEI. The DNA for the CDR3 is TGTGCCAGCAGACCTCCCCTGGGGGACAGCTCCTACGAGCAGTACTTC. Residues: CASRPPLGDSSYEQYF.

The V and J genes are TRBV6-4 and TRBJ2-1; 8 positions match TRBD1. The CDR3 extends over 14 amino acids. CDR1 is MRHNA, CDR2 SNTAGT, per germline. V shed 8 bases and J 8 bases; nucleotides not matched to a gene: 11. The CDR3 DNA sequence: TGTGCCAGCGGAATGGACAGGGTGAGCGATGAGCAGTTCTTC. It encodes CASGMDRVSDEQFF.

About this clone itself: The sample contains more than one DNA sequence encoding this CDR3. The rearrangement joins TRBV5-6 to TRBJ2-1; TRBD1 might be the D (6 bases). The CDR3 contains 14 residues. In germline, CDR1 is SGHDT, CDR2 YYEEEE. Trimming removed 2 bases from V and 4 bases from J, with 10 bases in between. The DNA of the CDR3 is TGTGCCAGCAGCTTCAGGACAGAATACAATGAGCAGTTCTTC. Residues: CASSFRTEYNEQFF.